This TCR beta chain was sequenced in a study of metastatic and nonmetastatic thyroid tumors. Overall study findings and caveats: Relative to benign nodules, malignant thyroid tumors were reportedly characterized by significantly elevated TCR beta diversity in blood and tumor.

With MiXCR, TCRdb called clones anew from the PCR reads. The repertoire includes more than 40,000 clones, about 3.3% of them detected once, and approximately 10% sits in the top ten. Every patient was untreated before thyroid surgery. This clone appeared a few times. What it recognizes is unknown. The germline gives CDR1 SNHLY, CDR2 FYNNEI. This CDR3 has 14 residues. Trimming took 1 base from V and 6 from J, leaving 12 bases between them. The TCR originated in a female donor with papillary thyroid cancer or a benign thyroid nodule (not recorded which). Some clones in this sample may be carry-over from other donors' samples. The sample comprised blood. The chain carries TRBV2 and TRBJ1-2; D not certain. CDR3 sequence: CASSEVDSKDGYTF. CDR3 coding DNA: TGTGCCAGCAGTGAAGTGGATAGTAAGGATGGCTACACCTTC.